Listed below are T cell receptor beta chains from one sample, sequenced in a study of Ad26.COV2.S vaccination and SARS-CoV-2 variants. Here immunoSEQ multiplex PCR was the method, and the copy in TCRdb shows in-frame clones only, minus some. The table has a few hundred thousand clones, around 91% seen once. This specimen consisted of peripheral blood, obtained in a trial of Ad26.COV2.S vaccine versus placebo. Every receptor here comes from a person aged 18-60 years who received the Ad26.COV2.S COVID-19 vaccine or a placebo. The CDR3 runs from the conserved cysteine through the conserved F or W. The D gene is left open where the match is weak. A clone size is listed for some rows: how often the clone was seen (once, few, many), or a class if it is expanded.

D gene: TRBD1
V gene: TRBV14
J gene: TRBJ2-1
clone size: -
CDR3 protein: CASSQPDRGGEQFF
CDR3 DNA: TGTGCCAGCAGCCAGCCCGACAGGGGCGGTGAGCAGTTCTTC

D gene: -
V gene: TRBV7-2
J gene: TRBJ2-3
clone size: -
CDR3 protein: CASILTDTQYF
CDR3 DNA: TGTGCCAGCATCCTCACAGATACGCAGTATTTT

D gene: -
V gene: TRBV7-2
J gene: TRBJ2-3
clone size: -
CDR3 protein: CASSLAGSAASTDTQYF
CDR3 DNA: TGTGCCAGCAGCTTAGCAGGGTCGGCAGCTAGCACAGATACGCAGTATTTT

D gene: TRBD1
V gene: TRBV19
J gene: TRBJ1-2
clone size: -
CDR3 protein: CASSPRQGYGYTF
CDR3 DNA: TGTGCCAGTAGTCCGCGACAGGGATATGGCTACACCTTC

D gene: TRBD2
V gene: TRBV7-9
J gene: TRBJ2-5
clone size: -
CDR3 protein: CASSLGLIAGGLQETQYF
CDR3 DNA: TGTGCCAGCAGCTTAGGACTGATAGCGGGGGGCCTTCAAGAGACCCAGTACTTC

D gene: TRBD2
V gene: TRBV9
J gene: TRBJ2-7
clone size: -
CDR3 protein: CASSDGGSSYEQYF
CDR3 DNA: TGTGCCAGCAGCGATGGCGGGAGCTCCTACGAGCAGTACTTC

D gene: -
V gene: TRBV7-6
J gene: TRBJ2-7
clone size: -
CDR3 protein: CASSLMSYEQYF
CDR3 DNA: TGTGCCAGCAGCCTAATGTCCTACGAGCAGTACTTC

D gene: -
V gene: TRBV15
J gene: TRBJ1-5
clone size: -
CDR3 protein: CATSARGAYQPQHF
CDR3 DNA: TGTGCCACCAGCGCCCGGGGGGCTTACCAGCCCCAGCATTTT

D gene: TRBD2
V gene: TRBV7-9
J gene: TRBJ2-7
clone size: -
CDR3 protein: CASSSGPGLAGDEQYF
CDR3 DNA: TGTGCCAGCAGCTCCGGTCCGGGACTAGCGGGAGATGAGCAGTACTTC

D gene: -
V gene: TRBV19
J gene: TRBJ2-7
clone size: -
CDR3 protein: CASSPGRRGPPYEQYF
CDR3 DNA: TGTGCCAGTAGTCCAGGCCGACGGGGTCCTCCCTACGAGCAGTACTTC

D gene: TRBD1
V gene: TRBV5-1
J gene: TRBJ2-7
clone size: once
CDR3 protein: CASSIRQGGSYEQYF
CDR3 DNA: TGCGCCAGCAGCATCAGACAGGGGGGCTCCTACGAGCAGTACTTC

D gene: TRBD1
V gene: TRBV6-1
J gene: TRBJ2-3
clone size: -
CDR3 protein: CASSAMLGTGGPSDTQYF
CDR3 DNA: TGTGCCAGCAGTGCAATGCTCGGGACAGGGGGCCCGTCAGATACGCAGTATTTT

D gene: -
V gene: TRBV19
J gene: TRBJ2-1
clone size: -
CDR3 protein: CASRRAGDSYNEQFF
CDR3 DNA: TGTGCCAGTCGGCGGGCAGGGGACTCCTACAATGAGCAGTTCTTC

D gene: -
V gene: TRBV7-2
J gene: TRBJ2-3
clone size: -
CDR3 protein: CASSLDGGDTQYF
CDR3 DNA: TGTGCCAGCAGCTTAGATGGGGGAGATACGCAGTATTTT